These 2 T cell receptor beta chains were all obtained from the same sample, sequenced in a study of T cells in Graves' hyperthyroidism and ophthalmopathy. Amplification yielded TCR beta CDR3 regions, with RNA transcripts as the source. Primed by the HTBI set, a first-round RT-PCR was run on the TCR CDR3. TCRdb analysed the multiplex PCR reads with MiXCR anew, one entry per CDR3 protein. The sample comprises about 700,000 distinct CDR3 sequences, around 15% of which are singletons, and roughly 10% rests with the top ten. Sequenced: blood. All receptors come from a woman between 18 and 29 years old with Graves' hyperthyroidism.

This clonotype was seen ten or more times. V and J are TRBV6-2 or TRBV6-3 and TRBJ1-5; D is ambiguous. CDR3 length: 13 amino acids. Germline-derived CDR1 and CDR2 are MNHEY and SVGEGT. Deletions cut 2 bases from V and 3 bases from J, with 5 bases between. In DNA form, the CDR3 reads TGTGCCAGCAGTTACAGAGACAATCAGCCCCAGCATTTT. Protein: CASSYRDNQPQHF.

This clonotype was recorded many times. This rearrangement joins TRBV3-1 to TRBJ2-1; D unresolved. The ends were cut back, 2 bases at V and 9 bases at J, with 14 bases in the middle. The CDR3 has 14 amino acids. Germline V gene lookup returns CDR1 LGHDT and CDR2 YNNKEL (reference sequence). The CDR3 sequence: CASSQLGLGGEQFF. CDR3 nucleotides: TGTGCCAGCAGCCAACTAGGGCTAGGTGGTGAGCAGTTCTTC.